The source of this T cell receptor (beta chain) is a study of post-analysis software for immune sequencing data. Study as a whole: The disease courses covered relapsing-remitting, secondary progressive and progressive-relapsing multiple sclerosis. Study outcomes and limitations: Relative to controls, patients with multiple sclerosis showed significantly lower normalized Chao1 diversity.

The TCR beta cDNA libraries contained unique molecular identifiers. T cells numbering roughly 0.9 to 11 million gave rise to some 500,000 cDNA molecules. A single record per CDR3 protein comes from TCRdb applying MiXCR to the PCR reads. The data contain 350,000 to 450,000 distinct CDR3 sequences, about a third of them singletons. This clonotype was recorded only once. The target antigen is unknown. This TCR was sampled from a girl between 10 and 17 years old with multiple sclerosis. The sequenced material came from blood.

The CDR3 nucleotides are TGTGCCAGCAGCTTAGGGGGACAGAAAAACAATGAGCAGTTCTTC. This codes for CASSLGGQKNNEQFF. V is TRBV7-9 and J is TRBJ2-1; 7 nucleotides line up with TRBD1. CDR3 length equals 15 residues. With 1 base clipped from V and 5 bases from J, the junction kept 5 bases outside the gene matches. The germline V gene encodes CDR1 SEHNR and CDR2 FQNEAQ (reference sequence).